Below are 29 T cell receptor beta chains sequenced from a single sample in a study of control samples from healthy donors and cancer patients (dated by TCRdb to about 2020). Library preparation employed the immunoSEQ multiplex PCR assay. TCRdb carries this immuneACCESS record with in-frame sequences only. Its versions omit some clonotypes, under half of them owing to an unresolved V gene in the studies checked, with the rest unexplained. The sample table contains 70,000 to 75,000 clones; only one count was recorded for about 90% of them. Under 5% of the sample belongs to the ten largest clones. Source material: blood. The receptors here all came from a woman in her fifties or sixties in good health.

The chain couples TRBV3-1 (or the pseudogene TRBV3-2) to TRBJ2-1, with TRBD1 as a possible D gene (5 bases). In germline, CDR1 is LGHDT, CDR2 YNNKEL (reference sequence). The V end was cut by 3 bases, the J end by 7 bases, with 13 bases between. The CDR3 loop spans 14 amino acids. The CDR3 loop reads CASSHGQGRNEQFF. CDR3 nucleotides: TGTGCCAGCAGCCATGGGCAGGGTCGGAATGAGCAGTTCTTC.

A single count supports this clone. This CDR3 is CASSSRWDNIVGTEAFF. CDR3 in DNA: TGTGCCAGCAGCTCCAGGTGGGACAATATAGTGGGCACTGAAGCTTTCTTT. The V gene is TRBV5-5, the J gene TRBJ1-1, with D maybe TRBD1 (6 bases). The CDR3 length is 17 residues. Trimming stripped 3 bases from V and 4 bases from J, with 22 bases between. Per the germline V gene, CDR1 is SGHKS and CDR2 is YYEKEE (reference sequence).

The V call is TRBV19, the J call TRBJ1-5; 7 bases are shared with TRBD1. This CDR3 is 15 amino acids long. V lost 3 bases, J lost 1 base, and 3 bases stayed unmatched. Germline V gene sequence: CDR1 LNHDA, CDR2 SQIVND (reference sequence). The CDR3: CASSIGQVSNQPQHF. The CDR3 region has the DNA TGTGCCAGTAGTATCGGACAGGTGAGCAATCAGCCCCAGCATTTT.

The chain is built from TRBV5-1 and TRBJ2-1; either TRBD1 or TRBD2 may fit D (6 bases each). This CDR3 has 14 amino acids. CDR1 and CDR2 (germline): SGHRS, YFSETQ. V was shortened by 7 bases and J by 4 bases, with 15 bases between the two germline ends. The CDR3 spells CASERGGRYNEQFF. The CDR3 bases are TGCGCCAGCGAGCGTGGGGGGCGGTACAATGAGCAGTTCTTC.

The CDR3 spells CASSWGRLLGSPLHF. CDR3 sequence (DNA): TGTGCCAGCAGCTGGGGGCGCCTTCTTGGTTCACCCCTCCACTTT. The rearrangement links TRBV7-2 to TRBJ1-6, with a weak D call TRBD1 (6 bases). The CDR3 length is 15 residues. The V and J ends lost 4 bases and 9 bases respectively, with 16 bases between them. Germline CDR1 and CDR2: SGHTA and FQGNSA.

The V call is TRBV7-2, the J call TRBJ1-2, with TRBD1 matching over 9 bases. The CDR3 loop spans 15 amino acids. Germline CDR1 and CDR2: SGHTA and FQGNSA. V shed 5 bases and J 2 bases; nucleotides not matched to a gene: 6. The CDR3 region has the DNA TGTGCCAGCAGCCCGTGGACAGGGGAGAACTATGGCTACACCTTC. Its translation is CASSPWTGENYGYTF.

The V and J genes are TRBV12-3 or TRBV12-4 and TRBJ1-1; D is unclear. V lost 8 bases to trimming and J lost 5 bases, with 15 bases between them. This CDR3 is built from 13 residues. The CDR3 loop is CASGKKRGTEAFF. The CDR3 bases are TGTGCCAGCGGGAAAAAACGAGGGACTGAAGCTTTCTTT.

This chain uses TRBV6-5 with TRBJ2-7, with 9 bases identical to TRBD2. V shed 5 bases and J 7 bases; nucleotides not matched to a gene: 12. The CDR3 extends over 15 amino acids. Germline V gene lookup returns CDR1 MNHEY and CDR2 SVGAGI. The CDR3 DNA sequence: TGTGCCAGCAGTCGGTCGGCGGGAGGGCCGGGGGAGCAGTACTTC. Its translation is CASSRSAGGPGEQYF.

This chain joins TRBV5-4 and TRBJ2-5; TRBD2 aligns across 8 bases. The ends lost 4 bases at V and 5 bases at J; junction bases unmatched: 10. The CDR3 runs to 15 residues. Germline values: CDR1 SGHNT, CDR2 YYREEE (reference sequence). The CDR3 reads CASSQASGRPETQYF. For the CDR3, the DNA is TGTGCCAGCAGCCAGGCAAGCGGGAGACCTGAGACCCAGTACTTC.

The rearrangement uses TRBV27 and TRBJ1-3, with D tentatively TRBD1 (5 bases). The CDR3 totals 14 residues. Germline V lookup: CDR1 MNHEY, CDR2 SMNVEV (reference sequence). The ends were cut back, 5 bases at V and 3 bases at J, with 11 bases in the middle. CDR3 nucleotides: TGTGCCAGCAGTCCTCAGACAGATGGAAACACCATATATTTT. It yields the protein CASSPQTDGNTIYF.

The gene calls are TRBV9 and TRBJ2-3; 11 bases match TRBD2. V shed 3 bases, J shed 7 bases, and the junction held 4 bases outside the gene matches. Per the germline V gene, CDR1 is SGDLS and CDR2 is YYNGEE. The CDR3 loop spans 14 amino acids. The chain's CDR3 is CASSEVAGGNTQYF. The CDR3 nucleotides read TGTGCCAGCAGCGAGGTAGCGGGAGGGAATACGCAGTATTTT.

CDR3 sequence: CASSPTGRTEAFF. The DNA for the CDR3 is TGTGCCAGCAGCCCTACAGGGCGCACTGAAGCTTTCTTT. The chain joins TRBV5-6 to TRBJ1-1; the D gene is possibly TRBD1 (6 bases). The CDR3 spans 13 residues. Trimming pared 4 bases from V and 4 bases from J, leaving 11 bases between. Per the germline V gene, CDR1 is SGHDT and CDR2 is YYEEEE.

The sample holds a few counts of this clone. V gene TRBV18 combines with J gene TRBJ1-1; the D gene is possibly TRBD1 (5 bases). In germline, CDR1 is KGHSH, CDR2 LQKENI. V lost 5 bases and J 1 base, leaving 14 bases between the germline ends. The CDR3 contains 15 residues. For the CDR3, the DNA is TGTGCCAGCTCAAGAGAGGGACGGAGGAACACTGAAGCTTTCTTT. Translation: CASSREGRRNTEAFF.

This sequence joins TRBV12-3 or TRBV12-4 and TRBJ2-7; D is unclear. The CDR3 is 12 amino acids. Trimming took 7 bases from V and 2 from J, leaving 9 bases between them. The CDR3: CASTGVAYEQYF. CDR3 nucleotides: TGTGCCAGCACTGGCGTGGCCTACGAGCAGTACTTC.

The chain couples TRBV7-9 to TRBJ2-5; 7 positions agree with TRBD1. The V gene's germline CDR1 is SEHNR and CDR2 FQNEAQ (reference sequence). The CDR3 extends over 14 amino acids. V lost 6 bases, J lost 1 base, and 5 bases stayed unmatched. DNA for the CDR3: TGTGCCAGCAGTTTTACAGGGGCCCAAGAGACCCAGTACTTC. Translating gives CASSFTGAQETQYF.

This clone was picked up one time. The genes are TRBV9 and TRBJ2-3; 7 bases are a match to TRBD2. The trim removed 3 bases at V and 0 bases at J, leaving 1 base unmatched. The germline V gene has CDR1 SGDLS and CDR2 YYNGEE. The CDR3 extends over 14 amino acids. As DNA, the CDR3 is TGTGCCAGCAGCGGTAGCGGGAGCACAGATACGCAGTATTTT. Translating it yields CASSGSGSTDTQYF.

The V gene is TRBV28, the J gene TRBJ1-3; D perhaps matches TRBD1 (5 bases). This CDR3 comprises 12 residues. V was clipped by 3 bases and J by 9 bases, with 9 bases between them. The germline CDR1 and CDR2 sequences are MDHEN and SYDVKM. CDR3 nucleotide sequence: TGTGCCAGCAGTTTTGACAGAAGCACCATATATTTT. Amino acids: CASSFDRSTIYF.

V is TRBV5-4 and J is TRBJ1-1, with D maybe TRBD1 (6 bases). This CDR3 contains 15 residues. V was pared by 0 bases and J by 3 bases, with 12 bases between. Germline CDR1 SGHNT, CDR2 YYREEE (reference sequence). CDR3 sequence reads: CASSLAGGADTEAFF. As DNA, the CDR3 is TGTGCCAGCAGCTTGGCTGGGGGGGCGGACACTGAAGCTTTCTTT.

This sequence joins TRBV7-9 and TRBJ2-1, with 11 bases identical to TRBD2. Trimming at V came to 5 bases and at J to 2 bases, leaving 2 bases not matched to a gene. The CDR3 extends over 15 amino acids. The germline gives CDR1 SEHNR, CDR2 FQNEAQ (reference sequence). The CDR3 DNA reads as TGTGCCAGCAGCGCTAGCGGGAGGACCTACAATGAGCAGTTCTTC. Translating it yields CASSASGRTYNEQFF.

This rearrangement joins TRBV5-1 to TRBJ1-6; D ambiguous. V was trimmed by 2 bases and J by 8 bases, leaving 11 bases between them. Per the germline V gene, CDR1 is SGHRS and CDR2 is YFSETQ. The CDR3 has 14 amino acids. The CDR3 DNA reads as TGCGCCAGCAGCTTCGGACGAGAGGATTCACCCCTCCACTTT. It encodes CASSFGREDSPLHF.

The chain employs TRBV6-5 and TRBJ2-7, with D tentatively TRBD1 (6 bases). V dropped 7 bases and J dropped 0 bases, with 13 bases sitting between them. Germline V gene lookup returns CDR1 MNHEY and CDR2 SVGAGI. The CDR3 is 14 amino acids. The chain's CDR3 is CASKRQESSYEQYF. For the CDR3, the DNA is TGTGCCAGCAAGCGACAGGAGAGCTCCTACGAGCAGTACTTC.

The CDR3 nucleotides are TGTGCCAGCAGCGTATACCCTAGGGGCGGGAGCAATGAGCAGTTCTTC. Translated: CASSVYPRGGSNEQFF. V is TRBV9 and J is TRBJ2-1, with 7 bases identical to TRBD2. CDR3 length equals 16 residues. Germline CDR1 is SGDLS and CDR2 is YYNGEE. V lost 1 base, J lost 6 bases, and 10 bases stayed unmatched.

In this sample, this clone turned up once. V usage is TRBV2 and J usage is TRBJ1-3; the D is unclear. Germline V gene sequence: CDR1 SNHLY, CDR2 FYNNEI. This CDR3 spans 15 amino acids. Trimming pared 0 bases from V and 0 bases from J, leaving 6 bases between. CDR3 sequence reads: CASSEATVSGNTIYF. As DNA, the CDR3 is TGTGCCAGCAGTGAAGCTACGGTCTCTGGAAACACCATATATTTT. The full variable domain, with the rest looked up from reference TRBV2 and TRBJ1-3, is EPEVTQTPSHQVTQMGQEVILRCVPISNHLYFYWYRQILGQKVEFLVSFYNNEISEKSEIFDDQFSVERPDGSNFTLKIRSTKLEDSAMYFCASSEATVSGNTIYFGEGSWLTVV.

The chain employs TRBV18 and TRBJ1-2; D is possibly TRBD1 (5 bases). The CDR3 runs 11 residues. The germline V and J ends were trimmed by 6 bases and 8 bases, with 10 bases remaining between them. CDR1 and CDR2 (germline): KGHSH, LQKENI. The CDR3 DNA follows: TGTGCCAGCTCGTGGGGGAGCGGCTACACCTTC. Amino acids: CASSWGSGYTF.

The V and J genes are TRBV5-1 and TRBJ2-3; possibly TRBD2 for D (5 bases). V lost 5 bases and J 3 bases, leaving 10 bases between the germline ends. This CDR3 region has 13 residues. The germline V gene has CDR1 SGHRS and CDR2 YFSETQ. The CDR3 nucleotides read TGCGCCAGCAGTAGTGGGAGAACAGATACGCAGTATTTT. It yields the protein CASSSGRTDTQYF. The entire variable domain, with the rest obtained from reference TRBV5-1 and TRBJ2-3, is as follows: KAGVTQTPRYLIKTRGQQVTLSCSPISGHRSVSWYQQTPGQGLQFLFEYFSETQRNKGNFPGRFSGRQFSNSRSEMNVSTLELGDSALYLCASSSGRTDTQYFGPGTRLTVL.

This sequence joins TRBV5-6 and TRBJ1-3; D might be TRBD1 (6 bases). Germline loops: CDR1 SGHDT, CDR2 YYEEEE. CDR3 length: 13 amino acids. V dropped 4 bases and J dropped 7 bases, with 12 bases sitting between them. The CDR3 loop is CASSPTGLNTIYF. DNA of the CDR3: TGTGCCAGCAGCCCTACAGGGTTGAACACCATATATTTT.

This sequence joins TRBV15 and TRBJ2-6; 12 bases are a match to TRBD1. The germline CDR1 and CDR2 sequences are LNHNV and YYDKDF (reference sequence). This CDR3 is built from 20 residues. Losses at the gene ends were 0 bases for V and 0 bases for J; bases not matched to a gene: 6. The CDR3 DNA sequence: TGTGCCACCAGCAGAGATAGGGACAGGGGGCTGGGCTCTGGGGCCAACGTCCTGACTTTC. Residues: CATSRDRDRGLGSGANVLTF. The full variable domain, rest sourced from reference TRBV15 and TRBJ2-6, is DAMVIQNPRYQVTQFGKPVTLSCSQTLNHNVMYWYQQKSSQAPKLLFHYYDKDFNNEADTPDNFQSRRPNTSFCFLDIRSPGLGDTAMYLCATSRDRDRGLGSGANVLTFGAGSRLTVL.

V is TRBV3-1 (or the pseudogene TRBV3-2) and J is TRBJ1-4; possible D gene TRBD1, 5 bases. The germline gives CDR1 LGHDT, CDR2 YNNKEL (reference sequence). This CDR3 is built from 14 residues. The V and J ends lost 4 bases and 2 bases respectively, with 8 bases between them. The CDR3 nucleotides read TGTGCCAGCAGCCCAGGGTTGACTAATGAAAAACTGTTTTTT. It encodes CASSPGLTNEKLFF.

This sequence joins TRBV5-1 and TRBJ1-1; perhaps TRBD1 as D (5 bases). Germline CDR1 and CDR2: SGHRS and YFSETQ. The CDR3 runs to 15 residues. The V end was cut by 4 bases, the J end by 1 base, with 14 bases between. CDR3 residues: CASSLSAGTNTEAFF. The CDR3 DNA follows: TGCGCCAGCAGCCTTTCGGCCGGGACGAACACTGAAGCTTTCTTT. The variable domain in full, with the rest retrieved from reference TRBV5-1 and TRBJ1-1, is KAGVTQTPRYLIKTRGQQVTLSCSPISGHRSVSWYQQTPGQGLQFLFEYFSETQRNKGNFPGRFSGRQFSNSRSEMNVSTLELGDSALYLCASSLSAGTNTEAFFGQGTRLTVV.